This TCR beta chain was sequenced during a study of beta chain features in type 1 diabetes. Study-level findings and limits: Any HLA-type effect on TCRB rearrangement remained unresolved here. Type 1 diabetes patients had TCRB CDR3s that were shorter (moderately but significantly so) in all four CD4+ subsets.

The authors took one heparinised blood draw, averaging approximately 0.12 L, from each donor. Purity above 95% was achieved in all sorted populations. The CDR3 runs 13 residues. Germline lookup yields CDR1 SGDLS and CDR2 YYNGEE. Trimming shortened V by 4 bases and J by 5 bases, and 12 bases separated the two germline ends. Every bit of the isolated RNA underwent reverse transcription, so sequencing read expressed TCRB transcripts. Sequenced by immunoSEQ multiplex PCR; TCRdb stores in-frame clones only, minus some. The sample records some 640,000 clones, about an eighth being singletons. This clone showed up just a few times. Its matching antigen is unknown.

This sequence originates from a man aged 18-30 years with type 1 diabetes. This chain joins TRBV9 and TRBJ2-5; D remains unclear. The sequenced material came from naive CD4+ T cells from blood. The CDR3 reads CASSPRTRETQYF. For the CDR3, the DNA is TGTGCCAGCAGCCCCCGGACCAGGGAGACCCAGTACTTC.